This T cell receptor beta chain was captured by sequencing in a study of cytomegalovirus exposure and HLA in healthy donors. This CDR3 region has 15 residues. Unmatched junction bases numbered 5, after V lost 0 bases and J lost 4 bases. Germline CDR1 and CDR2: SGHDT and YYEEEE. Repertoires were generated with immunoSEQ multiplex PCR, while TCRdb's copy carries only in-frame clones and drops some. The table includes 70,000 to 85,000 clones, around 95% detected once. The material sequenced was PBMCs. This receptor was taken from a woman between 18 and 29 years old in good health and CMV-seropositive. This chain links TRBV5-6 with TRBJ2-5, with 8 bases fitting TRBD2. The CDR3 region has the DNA TGTGCCAGCAGCTTGGCCGGGGGGGGATCAGAGACCCAGTACTTC. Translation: CASSLAGGGSETQYF.